The 31 T cell receptor beta chains listed next were all sequenced from one sample in a study of cytomegalovirus exposure and HLA in healthy donors. Both 60 Vbeta primers and 13 Jbeta primers went into the PCR. Only in-frame clones appear in the TCRdb table, and some are missing; sequencing was by immunoSEQ multiplex PCR. The table has under 70,000 clones, roughly four fifths seen once. Sequenced: PBMCs. The receptors shown here come from a man aged 50 to 59 in good health and CMV-seronegative.

The chain links TRBV6-8 to TRBJ2-2, with D possibly being TRBD1 (6 bases). Germline V gives CDR1 MNHGY, CDR2 SAAAGT. Trimming cost V 9 bases and J 12 bases, with 14 bases left between them. CDR3 length: 11 amino acids. CDR3 protein: CARGFGQKLFF. For the CDR3, the DNA is TGTGCCAGGGGATTCGGACAGAAGCTGTTTTTT.

CDR3 sequence (DNA): TGTGCCAGTAGGAGACAGGGTACTGAAGCTTTCTTT. Encoded protein: CASRRQGTEAFF. This chain links TRBV19 with TRBJ1-1, with 7 bases that match TRBD1. This CDR3 region has 12 residues. Germline assignment: CDR1 LNHDA and CDR2 SQIVND (reference sequence). Trimming cost V 6 bases and J 5 bases; bases outside gene matches: 3.

V and J are TRBV27 and TRBJ2-5, with TRBD2 matching over 8 bases. The CDR3 contains 16 residues. Germline lookup yields CDR1 MNHEY and CDR2 SMNVEV (reference sequence). V gave up 1 base and J gave up 3 bases; unmatched junction bases: 7. CDR3 nucleotides: TGTGCCAGCAGTTTATACCCAGCGGGGGTGGAAGAGACCCAGTACTTC. This gives the protein CASSLYPAGVEETQYF.

The J gene is TRBJ2-1, the V gene TRBV7-3, with TRBD1 as a possible D gene (5 bases). The CDR3 extends over 15 amino acids. Trimming removed 5 bases from V and 0 bases from J, with 11 bases in between. Germline values: CDR1 SGHTA, CDR2 FQGTGA. The CDR3 sequence is CASSRQFSSYNEQFF. The CDR3 DNA reads TGTGCCAGCAGCCGACAGTTCAGCTCCTACAATGAGCAGTTCTTC.

V gene TRBV28 combines with J gene TRBJ1-3; D perhaps matches TRBD1 (5 bases). The germline CDR1 and CDR2 sequences are MDHEN and SYDVKM. Trimming shortened V by 2 bases and J by 3 bases, and 14 bases separated the two germline ends. The CDR3 contains 16 residues. The chain's CDR3 is CASSLPQGDVGNTIYF. CDR3 DNA: TGTGCCAGCAGTTTACCCCAAGGGGATGTTGGAAACACCATATATTTT.

The chain is built from TRBV5-1 and TRBJ2-7; TRBD1 matches 7 bases. Losses at the gene ends were 5 bases for V and 3 bases for J; bases not matched to a gene: 14. Germline CDR1 SGHRS, CDR2 YFSETQ. The CDR3 consists of 16 residues. For the CDR3, the DNA is TGCGCCAGCAGAAACAAAGGGACAGCTTATGACTACGAGCAGTACTTC. Translated, it gives CASRNKGTAYDYEQYF.

The chain combines TRBV4-1 with TRBJ1-1; 7 bases match TRBD1. Germline CDR1 reads MGHRA; CDR2 reads YSYEKL. The junction had 5 bases not matched to a gene; V was cut back by 0 bases and J by 1 base. CDR3 length: 16 residues. The CDR3 spells CASSQEAGQRNTEAFF. In nucleotides, the CDR3 is TGCGCCAGCAGCCAAGAGGCGGGACAGCGGAACACTGAAGCTTTCTTT.

The chain recombines TRBV10-3 with TRBJ1-3; D is uncertain. V shed 8 bases and J shed 0 bases, with 11 bases lying between them. Germline V gene data show CDR1 as ENHRY and CDR2 as SYGVKD. The CDR3 runs to 14 residues. CDR3 amino acids: CAIWSGNSGNTIYF. In DNA form, the CDR3 reads TGTGCCATCTGGTCGGGTAACTCTGGAAACACCATATATTTT.

This clone has a single count. V is TRBV7-9 and J is TRBJ2-2; D is possibly TRBD2 (6 bases). The CDR3 totals 16 residues. V was pared by 3 bases and J by 7 bases, with 18 bases between. Germline lookup yields CDR1 SEHNR and CDR2 FQNEAQ (reference sequence). This CDR3 is CASSFWGTLGGGELFF. CDR3 DNA sequence: TGTGCCAGCAGCTTCTGGGGCACCCTCGGGGGCGGGGAGCTGTTTTTT. The full variable domain, its missing parts supplied by reference TRBV7-9 and TRBJ2-2, is DTGVSQNPRHKITKRGQNVTFRCDPISEHNRLYWYRQTLGQGPEFLTYFQNEAQLEKSRLLSDRFSAERPKGSFSTLEIQRTEQGDSAMYLCASSFWGTLGGGELFFGEGSRLTVL.

The chain joins TRBV5-1 to TRBJ2-5; 7 bases are a match to TRBD2. The V gene's germline CDR1 is SGHRS and CDR2 YFSETQ. J lost 2 bases, V lost 7 bases, and 20 bases had no gene match. The CDR3 is 18 amino acids. The DNA of the CDR3 is TGCGCCAGCTCCCCACGTCTGGGTACTAGCGCAGTACAAGAGACCCAGTACTTC. Translating it yields CASSPRLGTSAVQETQYF.

This chain uses TRBV6-5 with TRBJ2-7; perhaps TRBD2 as D (6 bases). The germline V gene encodes CDR1 MNHEY and CDR2 SVGAGI. The length of the CDR3 is 15 residues. Trimming pared 6 bases from V and 2 bases from J, leaving 17 bases between. The DNA for the CDR3 is TGTGCCAGCAGCACGGGGCGGGGCTTAACCTACGAGCAGTACTTC. This encodes CASSTGRGLTYEQYF.

This chain links TRBV29-1 with TRBJ2-3, with 7 bases identical to TRBD1. CDR1 is SQVTM and CDR2 is ANQGSEA in the germline V gene. CDR3 size: 14 residues. After removal of 4 bases from V and 5 bases from J, the junction contained 9 bases not matched to a gene. In nucleotides, the CDR3 is TGCAGCGTTGGGCAGGGGACAGTTGGAGATACGCAGTATTTT. Residues: CSVGQGTVGDTQYF.

Written as DNA, the CDR3 is TGTGCCAGCAGCTTATTTCACGGGTCCAGCACAGATACGCAGTATTTT. It translates to CASSLFHGSSTDTQYF. The V call is TRBV7-3, the J call TRBJ2-3; D not certain. The CDR3 extends over 16 amino acids. V was pared by 2 bases and J by 0 bases, with 12 bases between. Per germline, CDR1 SGHTA and CDR2 FQGTGA.

V is TRBV2 and J is TRBJ1-4; 7 bases align to TRBD1. CDR1 and CDR2 (germline): SNHLY, FYNNEI. The length of the CDR3 is 14 residues. V lost 6 bases and J lost 1; bases outside the gene matches: 2. CDR3 in DNA: TGTGCCAGCAGAGACAGGGTAACTAATGAAAAACTGTTTTTT. It translates to CASRDRVTNEKLFF.

A few counts support this clone. This chain joins TRBV7-2 and TRBJ2-2; 10 bases match TRBD2. V gave up 1 base and J gave up 1 base; unmatched junction bases: 6. This CDR3 has 18 amino acids. In germline, CDR1 is SGHTA, CDR2 FQGNSA. DNA of the CDR3: TGTGCCAGCAGCTTAGTACCTAGCGGGGGCCTGAACACCGGGGAGCTGTTTTTT. Translating it yields CASSLVPSGGLNTGELFF.

The chain combines TRBV5-1 with TRBJ2-3; 8 bases agree with TRBD2. Germline loops: CDR1 SGHRS, CDR2 YFSETQ. The CDR3 is 16 amino acids. The J segment lost 0 bases and the V segment lost 0 bases, leaving 3 bases of the junction unmatched. The CDR3 DNA reads TGCGCCAGCAGCTTGGGACTAGCGACAAGCACAGATACGCAGTATTTT. As protein: CASSLGLATSTDTQYF.

This rearrangement joins TRBV5-6 to TRBJ1-4; D is unclear. This CDR3 spans 14 amino acids. Germline lookup yields CDR1 SGHDT and CDR2 YYEEEE. The germline V and J ends were trimmed by 2 bases and 0 bases, with 5 bases remaining between them. In DNA form, the CDR3 reads TGTGCCAGCAGCTTACTGGCAACTAATGAAAAACTGTTTTTT. Its protein is CASSLLATNEKLFF.

The chain uses TRBV9 and TRBJ2-7, with D possibly TRBD2 on 5 matching bases. V was pared by 0 bases and J by 4 bases, with 14 bases between. The CDR3 is made up of 15 amino acids. Germline V gene lookup returns CDR1 SGDLS and CDR2 YYNGEE. Here the CDR3 reads CASSVGDLEVYEQYF. CDR3 coding DNA: TGTGCCAGCAGCGTAGGCGACTTGGAGGTATACGAGCAGTACTTC. The variable domain in full, completed from reference TRBV9 and TRBJ2-7, reads DSGVTQTPKHLITATGQRVTLRCSPRSGDLSVYWYQQSLDQGLQFLIQYYNGEERAKGNILERFSAQQFPDLHSELNLSSLELGDSALYFCASSVGDLEVYEQYFGPGTRLTVT.

The chain links TRBV19 to TRBJ2-3, with 7 nucleotides matching TRBD2. Germline CDR1 is LNHDA and CDR2 is SQIVND (reference sequence). The CDR3 length is 16 residues. Losses at the gene ends were 6 bases for V and 1 base for J; bases not matched to a gene: 10. This CDR3 is CASSDSRGDGTDTQYF. The CDR3, as DNA: TGTGCCAGTAGCGACTCACGGGGGGACGGCACAGATACGCAGTATTTT.

CDR3 sequence (DNA): TGTGCCAGTATGGGCCAGGTCCCTGAAGCTTTCTTT. Its translation: CASMGQVPEAFF. The chain carries TRBV19 and TRBJ1-1; D uncertain. V lost 7 bases to trimming and J lost 6 bases, with 12 bases between them. The CDR3 length is 12 residues. Germline CDR1 LNHDA, CDR2 SQIVND (reference sequence).

This chain uses TRBV6-1 with TRBJ1-2; D might be TRBD1 (5 bases). CDR1 is MNHNS and CDR2 is SASEGT in the germline V gene. V was shortened by 2 bases and J by 2 bases, with 15 bases between the two germline ends. The CDR3 has 16 residues. The CDR3 loop reads CASSEPLGVGNYGYTF. In DNA form, the CDR3 reads TGTGCCAGCAGTGAACCCCTAGGGGTAGGAAACTATGGCTACACCTTC.

The chain combines TRBV19 with TRBJ1-2; 7 bases map to TRBD1. This CDR3 is 13 amino acids long. CDR1 is LNHDA, CDR2 SQIVND, per germline (reference sequence). The junction had 9 bases not matched to a gene; V was cut back by 9 bases and J by 5 bases. The CDR3 spells CASTDRLGYGYTF. The DNA for the CDR3 is TGTGCCAGCACGGACAGGTTAGGGTATGGCTACACCTTC.

This sequence joins TRBV7-3 and TRBJ2-3; 9 nucleotides align to TRBD2. There are 18 residues in the CDR3. Trimming cost V 1 base and J 3 bases; bases outside gene matches: 11. CDR1 is SGHTA, CDR2 FQGTGA, per germline. The CDR3: CASSLRGPSGVGTDTQYF. CDR3 DNA sequence: TGTGCCAGCAGCTTAAGAGGACCTAGCGGGGTGGGTACAGATACGCAGTATTTT.

This chain connects TRBV5-5 to TRBJ1-6; TRBD1 might be the D (5 bases). The V end was cut by 2 bases, the J end by 0 bases, with 9 bases between. Germline loops: CDR1 SGHKS, CDR2 YYEKEE (reference sequence). The CDR3 totals 16 residues. As DNA, the CDR3 is TGTGCCAGCAGCTTCGGGGGTAACTCCTATAATTCACCCCTCCACTTT. Protein product: CASSFGGNSYNSPLHF. The whole variable domain, remainder taken from reference TRBV5-5 and TRBJ1-6, is DAGVTQSPTHLIKTRGQQVTLRCSPISGHKSVSWYQQVLGQGPQFIFQYYEKEERGRGNFPDRFSARQFPNYSSELNVNALLLGDSALYLCASSFGGNSYNSPLHFGNGTRLTVT.

This sequence joins TRBV18 and TRBJ2-7; 8 nucleotides align to TRBD2. Looked up from germline, CDR1 is KGHSH and CDR2 is LQKENI. The CDR3 is 14 amino acids. The trim removed 5 bases at V and 2 bases at J, leaving 5 bases unmatched. CDR3 in DNA: TGTGCCAGCTCAGACACTAGCGGCACCTACGAGCAGTACTTC. This gives the protein CASSDTSGTYEQYF.

This rearrangement joins TRBV5-4 to TRBJ2-3, with 8 bases matching TRBD2. CDR3 size: 16 residues. Germline V gene data show CDR1 as SGHNT and CDR2 as YYREEE (reference sequence). The ends lost 4 bases at V and 3 bases at J; junction bases unmatched: 10. CDR3 in DNA: TGTGCCAGCAGCGATGGGGCGACTAGCGAGACAGATACGCAGTATTTT. This translates into CASSDGATSETDTQYF.

The chain couples TRBV7-6 to TRBJ2-7; D is possibly TRBD2 (5 bases). Looked up from germline, CDR1 is SGHVS and CDR2 is FNYEAQ. Trimming removed 6 bases from V and 2 bases from J, with 11 bases in between. The CDR3 totals 13 residues. CDR3 coding DNA: TGTGCCAGCAGTCGGGCCGGGGCCTACGAGCAGTACTTC. Translating gives CASSRAGAYEQYF.

The chain has TRBV6-1 and TRBJ2-1; 8 nucleotides agree with TRBD1. Germline V gene lookup returns CDR1 MNHNS and CDR2 SASEGT. The CDR3 loop spans 13 amino acids. CDR3 sequence (DNA): TGTGCAATGCAGGGGGCTAATTACAATGAGCAGTTCTTC. Residues: CAMQGANYNEQFF.

The chain joins TRBV7-8 to TRBJ1-1; 8 bases are a match to TRBD1. The CDR3 runs to 13 residues. CDR1 and CDR2 from the germline V gene are SGHVS and FQNEAQ. After removal of 5 bases from V and 5 bases from J, the junction contained 4 bases not matched to a gene. CDR3 in DNA: TGTGCCAGCAGCCAACAGGGGGGGACTGAAGCTTTCTTT. It specifies CASSQQGGTEAFF.

The chain uses TRBV11-2 and TRBJ1-4; 7 bases line up with TRBD1. The germline V gene encodes CDR1 SGHAT and CDR2 FQNNGV. Germline trimming cut 3 bases from V and 7 bases from J; bases unmatched to any gene: 2. The CDR3 extends over 13 amino acids. The CDR3 loop reads CASSLWTGEKLFF. As DNA, the CDR3 is TGTGCCAGCAGCTTGTGGACAGGTGAAAAACTGTTTTTT.

V usage is TRBV6-5 and J usage is TRBJ2-1, with D maybe TRBD1 (6 bases). CDR1 and CDR2 (germline): MNHEY, SVGAGI. The CDR3 extends over 13 amino acids. V was cut by 3 bases and J by 5 bases, with 8 bases left in between. CDR3 DNA: TGTGCCAGCAGTTATTCAGGGGACAATGAGCAGTTCTTC. Translating it yields CASSYSGDNEQFF.